These 2 T cell receptor beta chains were sequenced from one sample in a study of T-cell memory formation after mild COVID-19. From the 5' RACE reads, TCRdb called clonotypes with MiXCR, one entry per CDR3 protein. The data hold more than 300,000 distinct CDR3 sequences, with more than 13% observed a single time. Source material: PBMCs or a T cell subset sorted from them (not recorded which). The receptors shown here come from a man aged 18 to 35 who had mild COVID-19 (a few samples of this study predate the infection). Cell type and time point are not known.

This clonotype was detected a few times. The chain is built from TRBV12-3 or TRBV12-4 and TRBJ1-1, with D tentatively TRBD1 (5 bases). V was pared by 7 bases and J by 1 base, with 13 bases between. This CDR3 has 14 residues. CDR3: CASTYRDGNTEAFF. CDR3 coding DNA: TGTGCCAGCACTTACCGGGACGGGAACACTGAAGCTTTCTTT.

This clonotype was counted between two and nine times. The CDR3 region is CASSQVLAGEQFF. CDR3 DNA sequence: TGCGCCAGCAGCCAAGTTCTAGCGGGGGAGCAGTTCTTC. The V call is TRBV4-1, the J call TRBJ2-1; the match to TRBD2 covers 9 bases. Germline CDR1 is MGHRA and CDR2 is YSYEKL. This CDR3 region has 13 residues. The V and J ends lost 1 base and 10 bases, in that order; junction bases with no gene match: 2.